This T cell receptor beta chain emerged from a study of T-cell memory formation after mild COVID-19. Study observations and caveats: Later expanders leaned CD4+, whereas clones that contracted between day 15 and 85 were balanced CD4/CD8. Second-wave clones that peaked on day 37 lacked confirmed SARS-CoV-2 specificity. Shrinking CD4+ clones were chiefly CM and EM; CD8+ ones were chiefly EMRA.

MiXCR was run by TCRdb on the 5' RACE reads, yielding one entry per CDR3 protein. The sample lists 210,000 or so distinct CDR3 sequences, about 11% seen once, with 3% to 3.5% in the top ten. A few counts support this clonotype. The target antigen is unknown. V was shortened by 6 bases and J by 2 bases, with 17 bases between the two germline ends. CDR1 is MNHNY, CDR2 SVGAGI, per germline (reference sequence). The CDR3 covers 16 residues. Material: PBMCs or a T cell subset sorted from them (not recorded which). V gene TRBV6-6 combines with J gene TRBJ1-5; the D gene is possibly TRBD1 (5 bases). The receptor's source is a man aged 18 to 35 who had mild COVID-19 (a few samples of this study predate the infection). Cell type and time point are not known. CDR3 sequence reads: CASRVDQGRGNQPQHF. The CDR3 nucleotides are TGTGCCAGCAGAGTAGACCAGGGTAGGGGCAATCAGCCCCAGCATTTT.